Shown below are 30 T cell receptor beta chains from a single sample sequenced in a study of blood T cell repertoires in COVID-19. Measured with immunoSEQ multiplex PCR; TCRdb has only the in-frame clones, and not every one. The data show about 360,000 clones, about 89% seen once. The sequenced sample was PBMCs or T cells enriched from blood (not recorded which). These receptors all come from a middle-aged man in a cohort exposed to, infected with or recovered from COVID-19 (not recorded which).

The chain uses TRBV5-4 and TRBJ1-2; D may be TRBD1 (6 bases). CDR3 length: 14 amino acids. V lost 4 bases to trimming and J lost 6 bases, with 16 bases between them. Germline V gene lookup returns CDR1 SGHNT and CDR2 YYREEE (reference sequence). The CDR3 sequence: CASSHYRADDGYTF. CDR3 in DNA: TGTGCCAGCAGCCATTACAGGGCCGACGATGGCTACACCTTC.

The chain uses TRBV27 and TRBJ2-4; D is unresolved. Trimming took off 7 bases at V and 6 bases at J, with 7 bases between the two ends. The CDR3 has 11 amino acids. The germline V gene encodes CDR1 MNHEY and CDR2 SMNVEV (reference sequence). The CDR3 bases are TGTGCCAGCACCCGCGGAAACATTCAGTACTTC. This translates into CASTRGNIQYF.

This clone was seen ten or more times. The rearrangement uses TRBV2 and TRBJ2-3, with TRBD2 identical over 8 bases. The CDR3 is made up of 14 amino acids. With V trimmed by 11 bases and J by 2 bases, 9 bases remained unmatched. CDR1 SNHLY and CDR2 FYNNEI come from the germline V gene. CDR3 region: CACRREGNTDTQYF. The CDR3 DNA sequence: TGTGCCTGTAGACGGGAGGGCAACACAGATACGCAGTATTTT.

The chain uses TRBV5-6 and TRBJ2-7; 8 positions agree with TRBD2. CDR3 length: 17 amino acids. The J segment lost 3 bases and the V segment lost 0 bases, leaving 11 bases of the junction unmatched. Germline assignment: CDR1 SGHDT and CDR2 YYEEEE. CDR3 nucleotide sequence: TGTGCCAGCAGCTTGGCCGAGTGGAGCGGGAGAGGCTACGAGCAGTACTTC. Its protein is CASSLAEWSGRGYEQYF.

This sequence joins TRBV27 and TRBJ2-3, with 9 bases matching TRBD2. V shed 3 bases and J 6 bases; nucleotides not matched to a gene: 4. The CDR3 runs 14 residues. The V gene's germline CDR1 is MNHEY and CDR2 SMNVEV (reference sequence). The CDR3 region is CASSFSLAGDTQYF. DNA of the CDR3: TGTGCCAGCAGTTTCAGCCTAGCGGGGGATACGCAGTATTTT.

A remark on this clone: The same CDR3 can be traced to other DNA sequences in this sample. The V call is TRBV30, the J call TRBJ2-5, with TRBD2 matching over 8 bases. The CDR3 totals 13 residues. Germline loops: CDR1 GTSNPN, CDR2 SVGIG (reference sequence). The V segment lost 0 bases and the J segment 3 bases; nucleotides outside the gene matches: 0. CDR3 in amino acids: CAWSVLAEETQYF. In DNA form, the CDR3 reads TGTGCCTGGAGTGTACTAGCGGAAGAGACCCAGTACTTC.

This chain links TRBV28 with TRBJ2-5; the D gene is possibly TRBD1 (6 bases). The V gene's germline CDR1 is MDHEN and CDR2 SYDVKM. The CDR3 extends over 14 amino acids. Deletions cut 3 bases from V and 4 bases from J, with 12 bases between. The CDR3 nucleotides read TGTGCCAGCAGTTTTCGGGCAGGGGCAGAGACCCAGTACTTC. It specifies CASSFRAGAETQYF. The variable domain in full, with the rest retrieved from reference TRBV28 and TRBJ2-5, is DVKVTQSSRYLVKRTGEKVFLECVQDMDHENMFWYRQDPGLGLRLIYFSYDVKMKEKGDIPEGYSVSREKKERFSLILESASTNQTSMYLCASSFRAGAETQYFGPGTRLLVL.

This chain links TRBV28 with TRBJ1-5; D unresolved. The CDR3 spans 15 residues. The germline gives CDR1 MDHEN, CDR2 SYDVKM. With 5 bases removed from V and 0 bases from J, the gap between germline ends came to 11 bases. The CDR3: CASSARQNSNQPQHF. The CDR3 DNA reads as TGTGCCAGCAGTGCTAGGCAAAATAGCAATCAGCCCCAGCATTTT.

The rearrangement links TRBV5-4 to TRBJ2-3; D uncertain. Between the trimmed V and J ends, which lost 0 bases and 0 bases, there was a span of 14 bases. Per the germline V gene, CDR1 is SGHNT and CDR2 is YYREEE (reference sequence). The CDR3 has 17 residues. The CDR3 sequence is CASSLGLEAPSTDTQYF. CDR3 bases: TGTGCCAGCAGCTTGGGGCTAGAAGCACCTAGCACAGATACGCAGTATTTT.

The chain carries TRBV28 and TRBJ1-2; 7 bases agree with TRBD1. Germline trimming cut 5 bases from V and 9 bases from J; bases unmatched to any gene: 15. Looked up from germline, CDR1 is MDHEN and CDR2 is SYDVKM. This CDR3 comprises 15 residues. The chain's CDR3 is CASSPLGQPNFSYTF. The CDR3 DNA reads as TGTGCCAGCAGTCCCCTGGGACAGCCAAACTTCAGCTACACCTTC.

The chain is built from TRBV30 and TRBJ1-1; D is unresolved. The CDR3 loop spans 13 amino acids. Germline V CDR1 and CDR2: GTSNPN, SVGIG (reference sequence). Trimming cost V 0 bases and J 0 bases, with 5 bases left between them. CDR3 DNA: TGTGCCTGGAGTGTCGAGCTGAACACTGAAGCTTTCTTT. Translation gives CAWSVELNTEAFF.

The CDR3, as DNA: TGTGCCAGCAGCCAAGAAGTACTAGCGGGAGCAGAGACCCAGTACTTC. It is translated as CASSQEVLAGAETQYF. V usage is TRBV3-1 (or the pseudogene TRBV3-2) and J usage is TRBJ2-5; 11 nucleotides match TRBD2. The germline V gene has CDR1 LGHDT and CDR2 YNNKEL (reference sequence). The CDR3 runs to 16 residues. V shed 0 bases and J 4 bases; nucleotides not matched to a gene: 4.

This clone was seen just once. The gene calls are TRBV24-1 and TRBJ1-3; unclear D gene. CDR3 length: 14 residues. V was shortened by 9 bases and J by 0 bases, with 11 bases between the two germline ends. Per germline, CDR1 KGHDR and CDR2 SFDVKD. CDR3 loop: CATHLAFSGNTIYF. CDR3 DNA sequence: TGTGCCACCCACCTGGCCTTCTCTGGAAACACCATATATTTT.

Only a few counts were recorded for this clone. The V call is TRBV28, the J call TRBJ1-4; tentative D call: TRBD1 (5 bases). The germline CDR1 and CDR2 sequences are MDHEN and SYDVKM. This CDR3 has 15 residues. Deletions cut 5 bases from V and 4 bases from J, with 14 bases between. CDR3 nucleotide sequence: TGTGCCAGCAGTCTTCCAGGGTGGCGTAATGAAAAACTGTTTTTT. Translated, it gives CASSLPGWRNEKLFF.

This clone was picked up one time. The CDR3 DNA is TGTGCCAGCTCACCCCGACAGGAGGCTGGAAACACCATATATTTT. Amino acids: CASSPRQEAGNTIYF. This chain uses TRBV18 with TRBJ1-3, with D possibly matching TRBD1 (6 bases). CDR1 and CDR2 (germline): KGHSH, LQKENI. V was trimmed by 3 bases and J by 2 bases, leaving 11 bases between them. This CDR3 is built from 15 residues.

This chain uses TRBV7-6 with TRBJ2-7, with 9 bases matching TRBD2. The CDR3 totals 15 residues. Per germline, CDR1 SGHVS and CDR2 FNYEAQ. V trimming: 2 bases; J trimming: 0 bases; junction bases outside the gene matches: 2. CDR3 loop: CASSLSGGSSYEQYF. CDR3 bases: TGTGCCAGCAGCTTAAGCGGGGGGAGCTCCTACGAGCAGTACTTC.

This clone came up once. In DNA, the CDR3 is TGTGCCAGCAGCCACCAGATCAGCTCCTACAATGAGCAGTTCTTC. Translation gives CASSHQISSYNEQFF. The chain links TRBV11-3 to TRBJ2-1; D is undetermined. Germline V lookup: CDR1 SGHNT, CDR2 YENEEA. The V gene lost 5 bases and the J gene lost 0 bases, with 11 bases spanning the gap. The CDR3 spans 15 residues.

The chain carries TRBV5-4 and TRBJ1-2, with D possibly TRBD1 on 6 matching bases. There are 13 residues in the CDR3. Per germline, CDR1 SGHNT and CDR2 YYREEE (reference sequence). Trimming shortened V by 2 bases and J by 7 bases, and 12 bases separated the two germline ends. This chain's CDR3 is CASSLNRVGGYTF. DNA for the CDR3: TGTGCCAGCAGCTTAAACAGGGTTGGTGGCTACACCTTC.

The chain employs TRBV30 and TRBJ1-2; 8 nucleotides match TRBD1. The CDR3 runs 13 residues. From germline, CDR1 is GTSNPN and CDR2 SVGIG (reference sequence). V lost 3 bases and J lost 6; bases outside the gene matches: 6. CDR3 DNA: TGTGCCTGGAGGCGACAGGGGACGGATGGCTACACCTTC. It yields the protein CAWRRQGTDGYTF.

The V and J genes are TRBV28 and TRBJ2-3, with 10 positions matching TRBD2. The germline V gene has CDR1 MDHEN and CDR2 SYDVKM. V lost 6 bases, J lost 4 bases, and 7 bases stayed unmatched. This CDR3 spans 15 amino acids. The CDR3 DNA reads TGTGCCAGCAGAACTAGCGGGAATGAAGCAGATACGCAGTATTTT. This translates into CASRTSGNEADTQYF.

This clone was seen only once. The chain carries TRBV7-8 and TRBJ1-5; possible D gene TRBD1, 5 bases. Germline CDR1 reads SGHVS; CDR2 reads FQNEAQ. The CDR3 length is 16 residues. The V end was cut by 6 bases, the J end by 2 bases, with 17 bases between. The CDR3 DNA reads as TGTGCCAGCAGTTTTAGCCGGGGGTTCGGCAATCAGCCCCAGCATTTT. This sequence encodes CASSFSRGFGNQPQHF.

In DNA form, the CDR3 reads TGTGCCAGCAGCGTTAGCAGGGGTGGCTACACCTTC. It translates to CASSVSRGGYTF. V is TRBV9 and J is TRBJ1-2; tentatively, D is TRBD1 (6 bases). Trimming removed 2 bases at V and 7 bases at J, with 9 bases between. The germline gives CDR1 SGDLS, CDR2 YYNGEE. The CDR3 has 12 residues.

This clone was found once. V usage is TRBV2 and J usage is TRBJ2-7, with 12 bases identical to TRBD2. This CDR3 comprises 14 residues. CDR1 is SNHLY, CDR2 FYNNEI, per germline. Trimming removed 6 bases from V and 4 bases from J; junction bases left unmatched: 4. DNA of the CDR3: TGTGCCAGCAGGCCGGGACTAGCGGGTTACGAGCAGTACTTC. As protein: CASRPGLAGYEQYF.

This clone was picked up a small number of times. This chain connects TRBV2 to TRBJ2-7, with D hard to call. This CDR3 region has 11 residues. Germline CDR1 SNHLY, CDR2 FYNNEI. The V and J ends lost 7 bases and 8 bases respectively, with 12 bases between them. The CDR3 loop is CASTEERQQYF. In DNA, the CDR3 is TGTGCCAGCACCGAGGAGAGACAGCAGTACTTC.

The V and J genes are TRBV27 and TRBJ2-2; possible D gene TRBD2, 5 bases. This CDR3 has 15 amino acids. The germline V and J ends were trimmed by 5 bases and 4 bases, with 14 bases remaining between them. CDR1 and CDR2 (germline): MNHEY, SMNVEV (reference sequence). In DNA form, the CDR3 reads TGTGCCAGCAGTGCCCGCGGGTTAAGCACCGGGGAGCTGTTTTTT. It specifies CASSARGLSTGELFF.

In regard to this clone: The sample holds other DNA sequences that translate to the same CDR3. The chain links TRBV11-2 to TRBJ1-1; the D is unclear. The germline gives CDR1 SGHAT, CDR2 FQNNGV. This CDR3 spans 14 amino acids. Trimming left V 1 base short and J 0 bases short, with 6 bases between. The CDR3 here is CASSLGRLNTEAFF. DNA for the CDR3: TGTGCCAGCAGCTTAGGCAGGTTGAACACTGAAGCTTTCTTT.

This clone was seen just once. The rearrangement links TRBV19 to TRBJ1-3; a possible D gene is TRBD1 (5 bases). CDR3 length: 15 residues. Germline loops: CDR1 LNHDA, CDR2 SQIVND (reference sequence). Trimming removed 7 bases at V and 4 bases at J, with 17 bases between. The CDR3 region has the DNA TGTGCCAGTACGCTGGGGGGAGTGAGAGGAAACACCATATATTTT. This encodes CASTLGGVRGNTIYF. Combining the CDR3 with reference TRBV19 and TRBJ1-3 gives the whole variable domain DGGITQSPKYLFRKEGQNVTLSCEQNLNHDAMYWYRQDPGQGLRLIYYSQIVNDFQKGDIAEGYSVSREKKESFPLTVTSAQKNPTAFYLCASTLGGVRGNTIYFGEGSWLTVV.

CDR3 loop: CASSTTGAYGYTF. The DNA of the CDR3 is TGCGCCAGCAGCACAACAGGGGCCTATGGCTACACCTTC. The chain couples TRBV5-1 to TRBJ1-2, with 7 bases lining up with TRBD1. This CDR3 has 13 residues. The V gene end was trimmed by 4 bases and the J gene end by 4 bases; junction bases not matched to a gene: 4. Germline V gives CDR1 SGHRS, CDR2 YFSETQ.

This chain uses TRBV9 with TRBJ2-7; 9 bases are a match to TRBD2. The CDR3 is 17 amino acids. V trimming: 3 bases; J trimming: 4 bases; junction bases outside the gene matches: 14. Germline V gives CDR1 SGDLS, CDR2 YYNGEE. The chain's CDR3 is CASSAGPGGRAGYEQYF. The CDR3 DNA sequence: TGTGCCAGCAGCGCGGGGCCAGGCGGGAGGGCCGGGTACGAGCAGTACTTC. Combining the CDR3 with reference TRBV9 and TRBJ2-7 gives the whole variable domain DSGVTQTPKHLITATGQRVTLRCSPRSGDLSVYWYQQSLDQGLQFLIQYYNGEERAKGNILERFSAQQFPDLHSELNLSSLELGDSALYFCASSAGPGGRAGYEQYFGPGTRLTVT.

This sequence joins TRBV7-2 and TRBJ1-2; D gene ambiguous. Germline lookup yields CDR1 SGHTA and CDR2 FQGNSA. The CDR3 consists of 12 residues. The germline V and J ends were trimmed by 0 bases and 4 bases, with 3 bases remaining between them. The CDR3: CASSLASYGYTF. DNA of the CDR3: TGTGCCAGCAGCTTAGCGAGCTATGGCTACACCTTC.